These T cell receptor beta chains were read from a single sample in a study of T cell clonotyping in hematopoietic cell transplantation. Produced via immunoSEQ multiplex PCR; TCRdb's table is partial and in-frame only. This sample has about 17,000 clones, with 70% to 90% found just once. Sequenced here: PBMCs, sampled 100 days after allogeneic stem cell transplant. Receptors were obtained from a male patient between 55 and 70 years old who had an allogeneic stem cell transplant from a related donor, so the T cells may come from the graft donor. Some clones in this sample may be carry-over from other donors' samples. Each CDR3 is given without its conserved first and last residue. Each record gives: D gene, V gene, CDR3 length, J gene, CDR3 protein. D genes are given only for firm matches.

>NA|TRBV30|11|TRBJ2-5
AWSVPSAETQY
>NA|TRBV7-2|9|TRBJ2-2
ASSLVGELF
>NA|TRBV25-1|9|TRBJ2-5
ASSAQETQY
>NA|TRBV2|11|TRBJ1-4
ASSLGGSEKLF
>TRBD2|TRBV15|14|TRBJ2-3
ATSRDPSGGTDTQY
>TRBD1|TRBV6-5|11|TRBJ1-1
ARKQGKDTEAF
>NA|TRBV7-2|11|TRBJ2-3
ASSFWRTDTQY
>NA|TRBV28|11|TRBJ1-2
ASSQDRYYGYT
>TRBD2|TRBV7-2|15|TRBJ2-3
ASSLVRGGAGTDTQY
>NA|TRBV7-2|11|TRBJ2-7
ASSLAGAYEQY
>TRBD2|TRBV27|11|TRBJ2-7
ASRRGGEYEQY
>NA|TRBV19|12|TRBJ1-5
ASSMGPTNQPQH
>NA|TRBV30|11|TRBJ2-1
AWSPGAYNEQF
>NA|TRBV4-3|14|TRBJ2-2
ASSQDRGARTGELF
>TRBD2|TRBV7-3|11|TRBJ2-5
ASSRLAGATQY
>TRBD2|TRBV25-1|13|TRBJ2-7
ASSQCRGGVCEQY
>TRBD1|TRBV27|9|TRBJ2-7
ASSLTGVEY
>NA|TRBV5-6|13|TRBJ1-5
ASSLLHSSNQPQH
>NA|TRBV11-3|10|TRBJ2-3
ASSFSTDTQY
>NA|TRBV6-1|13|TRBJ1-1
ASSDRRRLGTEAF
>NA|TRBV7-8|13|TRBJ1-5
ASSSVFRGLSLQH
>TRBD1|TRBV29-1|14|TRBJ1-4
SVDVIRDRGATPLL
>NA|TRBV10-1|10|TRBJ1-5
ASSEYYQPQH
>NA|TRBV7-6|11|TRBJ1-5
ASSLAGQQPQH
>NA|TRBV7-2|13|TRBJ2-3
ASSARETSTDTQY
>NA|TRBV7-2|12|TRBJ1-6
ASSLDGTISPLH
>NA|TRBV2|13|TRBJ1-3
ASWGGASSGNTIY
>NA|TRBV5-1|11|TRBJ2-7
ASSLSRGIEQY
>NA|TRBV2|12|TRBJ1-4
ASSAEGTEEKLF
>NA|TRBV28|14|TRBJ2-2
ASSSFNIGLTRELF